The 29 T cell receptor beta chains below come from one sample, sequenced in a study of cytotoxic CD8 clonotypes in ibrutinib-treated CLL (dated by TCRdb to the early 2020s). The library was generated by the immunoSEQ multiplex PCR assay. TCRdb retrieved this table from immuneACCESS and kept in-frame rearrangements only. Not all clones are present; in checked studies, unresolved V genes account for under half, and no reason is known for the remainder. This sample is represented by around 200,000 clones; nearly 80% of them were singletons. In total, the top ten clones hold about an eighth of the sample. The sample's time point, from its label and the paper: about 11 months on ibrutinib. This material consisted of PBMCs, taken after 12 months of ibrutinib treatment. The receptors stem from a human donor with chronic lymphocytic leukemia.

This clone has just one count. The chain is built from TRBV2 and TRBJ2-5, with D tentatively TRBD1 (6 bases). The V gene's germline CDR1 is SNHLY and CDR2 FYNNEI. V dropped 10 bases and J dropped 0 bases, with 12 bases sitting between them. The CDR3 spans 13 residues. The CDR3 DNA sequence: TGTGCCACACAGGGTCAGTACCAAGAGACCCAGTACTTC. It translates to CATQGQYQETQYF.

The V gene is TRBV10-3, the J gene TRBJ1-2; 9 nucleotides match TRBD1. Germline CDR1 reads ENHRY; CDR2 reads SYGVKD. With V trimmed by 7 bases and J by 6 bases, 6 bases remained unmatched. The CDR3 has 13 amino acids. CDR3 sequence (DNA): TGTGCCATCAATCAACAGGGGGCGGATGGCTACACCTTC. It specifies CAINQQGADGYTF.

V gene TRBV11-2 combines with J gene TRBJ2-3; D unclear. V was cut by 2 bases and J by 0 bases, with 6 bases left in between. Germline CDR1 SGHAT, CDR2 FQNNGV. The CDR3 totals 14 residues. The CDR3 DNA reads TGTGCCAGCAGCTTAACGGCTAGCACAGATACGCAGTATTTT. Amino acids: CASSLTASTDTQYF.

In this sample, this clone turned up a few times. The rearrangement uses TRBV10-2 and TRBJ1-3; no clear D. This CDR3 comprises 13 residues. Trimming removed 5 bases at V and 1 base at J, with 6 bases between. Germline V gene data show CDR1 as WSHSY and CDR2 as SAAADI. The CDR3 coding sequence is TGCGCCAGCAGTTCCCCTTCTGGAAACACCATATATTTT. Its translation is CASSSPSGNTIYF.

The rearrangement links TRBV5-1 to TRBJ2-3; a possible D gene is TRBD1 (6 bases). The CDR3 totals 15 residues. V gave up 4 bases and J gave up 2 bases, with 14 bases separating them. Germline V CDR1 and CDR2: SGHRS, YFSETQ. The CDR3 loop is CASSVQGFLTDTQYF. CDR3 nucleotide sequence: TGCGCCAGCAGCGTACAGGGATTTCTCACAGATACGCAGTATTTT.

This sequence joins TRBV5-1 and TRBJ1-2; 11 nucleotides align to TRBD1. The V gene end was trimmed by 3 bases and the J gene end by 4 bases; junction bases not matched to a gene: 2. The CDR3 consists of 14 residues. The germline V gene has CDR1 SGHRS and CDR2 YFSETQ. CDR3 nucleotides: TGCGCCAGCAGCTCAGGGACAGGGGGCTATGGCTACACCTTC. Residues: CASSSGTGGYGYTF.

This clone was counted only a few times. The chain has TRBV9 and TRBJ2-2, with TRBD1 as a possible D gene (6 bases). Germline assignment: CDR1 SGDLS and CDR2 YYNGEE. CDR3 size: 13 residues. V was trimmed by 0 bases and J by 6 bases, leaving 6 bases between them. DNA for the CDR3: TGTGCCAGCAGCGTAGGACAGGCCGGGGAGCTGTTTTTT. It encodes CASSVGQAGELFF.

This chain joins TRBV7-8 and TRBJ2-5; TRBD1 matches at 7 bases. The J segment lost 6 bases and the V segment lost 5 bases, leaving 12 bases of the junction unmatched. The CDR3 has 15 residues. CDR1 is SGHVS, CDR2 FQNEAQ, per germline. The CDR3 DNA sequence: TGTGCCAGCAGCACCCGACAGGGTCCTTCACAGACCCAGTACTTC. It yields the protein CASSTRQGPSQTQYF.

The chain has TRBV5-1 and TRBJ2-7; D remains ambiguous. In germline, CDR1 is SGHRS, CDR2 YFSETQ. This CDR3 has 13 residues. Trimming pared 5 bases from V and 4 bases from J, leaving 13 bases between. This CDR3 reads CASRSSPQYEQYF. The CDR3 region has the DNA TGCGCCAGCAGGAGCAGTCCTCAGTACGAGCAGTACTTC.

The gene calls are TRBV5-1 and TRBJ2-1; D is perhaps TRBD2 (7 bases). The V end lost 7 bases, the J end lost 5 bases, and 16 bases lay between the germline ends. The germline CDR1 and CDR2 sequences are SGHRS and YFSETQ. The length of the CDR3 is 14 residues. The CDR3 DNA reads as TGCGCCAGCGCCTATCGAGGGGGGGACAATGAGCAGTTCTTC. Its translation is CASAYRGGDNEQFF.

The chain joins TRBV14 to TRBJ2-7; the D is unclear. The germline V gene has CDR1 SGHDN and CDR2 FVKESK. There are 14 residues in the CDR3. The V and J ends lost 2 bases and 2 bases respectively, with 10 bases between them. The CDR3 spells CASSQHAGTYEQYF. The CDR3 region has the DNA TGTGCCAGCAGCCAACACGCCGGTACCTACGAGCAGTACTTC.

The chain is built from TRBV30 and TRBJ1-4; D gene uncertain. CDR3 length: 14 amino acids. Germline V gene sequence: CDR1 GTSNPN, CDR2 SVGIG (reference sequence). V lost 2 bases, J lost 1 base, and 8 bases lay in between. The CDR3 DNA is TGTGCCTGGAGTTATGGGGTAACTAATGAAAAACTGTTTTTT. This gives the protein CAWSYGVTNEKLFF. The full variable domain, its missing parts supplied by reference TRBV30 and TRBJ1-4, is SQTIHQWPATLVQPVGSPLSLECTVEGTSNPNLYWYRQAAGRGLQLLFYSVGIGQISSEVPQNLSASRPQDRQFILSSKKLLLSDSGFYLCAWSYGVTNEKLFFGSGTQLSVL.

The J gene is TRBJ1-2, the V gene TRBV7-6, with D unresolved. The CDR3 runs to 14 residues. Germline V gene lookup returns CDR1 SGHVS and CDR2 FNYEAQ. Trimming left V 1 base short and J 7 bases short, with 13 bases between. In DNA, the CDR3 is TGTGCCAGCAGCTTAGATTCGGCCCCCGGTGGCTACACCTTC. Its protein is CASSLDSAPGGYTF.

This clone has just a few counts. This sequence joins TRBV2 and TRBJ1-3, with D maybe TRBD1 (6 bases). The CDR3 consists of 14 residues. The V gene lost 8 bases and the J gene lost 4 bases, with 15 bases spanning the gap. Germline V gene sequence: CDR1 SNHLY, CDR2 FYNNEI. As DNA, the CDR3 is TGTGCCAGCTCGTCGGGGGCGAACGGAAACACCATATATTTT. This sequence encodes CASSSGANGNTIYF.

On this clone itself: Compared with germline, one end of the junction differs, possibly owing to a read error. V and J are TRBV15 and TRBJ2-7; D may be TRBD1 (6 bases). The CDR3 is 14 amino acids. CDR1 and CDR2 from the germline V gene are LNHNV and YYDKDF (reference sequence). The CDR3 spells CATSYSQGSSEQYF. For the CDR3, the DNA is TGTGCCACCAGCTACTCACAGGGTTCCTCCGAGCAGTACTTC.

The chain couples TRBV28 to TRBJ1-1; no definite D call. The CDR3 covers 12 residues. Germline V gives CDR1 MDHEN, CDR2 SYDVKM. Trimming cost V 6 bases and J 5 bases, with 10 bases left between them. The CDR3 DNA is TGTGCCAGCAGGGCGATGGAAACTGAAGCTTTCTTT. The encoded protein is CASRAMETEAFF. Drawing the rest from reference TRBV28 and TRBJ1-1, the complete variable domain is DVKVTQSSRYLVKRTGEKVFLECVQDMDHENMFWYRQDPGLGLRLIYFSYDVKMKEKGDIPEGYSVSREKKERFSLILESASTNQTSMYLCASRAMETEAFFGQGTRLTVV.

This chain joins TRBV30 and TRBJ1-5; 9 positions agree with TRBD1. Germline V gene sequence: CDR1 GTSNPN, CDR2 SVGIG (reference sequence). CDR3 length equals 17 residues. With V trimmed by 2 bases and J by 1 base, 9 bases remained unmatched. This CDR3 is CAWSMSGTGLSNQPQHF. CDR3 in DNA: TGTGCCTGGAGTATGTCCGGGACAGGGTTAAGCAATCAGCCCCAGCATTTT.

The genes are TRBV7-9 and TRBJ1-2; TRBD1 might be the D (5 bases). CDR1 and CDR2 from the germline V gene are SEHNR and FQNEAQ (reference sequence). This CDR3 is 19 amino acids long. V lost 6 bases, J lost 2 bases, and 28 bases lay in between. CDR3 loop: CASRNSGGDPRVSNYGYTF. In DNA, the CDR3 is TGTGCCAGCAGAAACTCAGGTGGGGACCCGCGGGTCTCAAACTATGGCTACACCTTC.

J is TRBJ2-3 and V is TRBV6-4, with TRBD2 identical over 12 bases. From germline, CDR1 is MRHNA and CDR2 SNTAGT. J lost 2 bases, V lost 6 bases, and 3 bases had no gene match. CDR3 length: 15 residues. The CDR3 sequence is CASSPSGGATDTQYF. DNA of the CDR3: TGTGCCAGCAGCCCTAGCGGGGGGGCCACAGATACGCAGTATTTT.

This clone has more than one count but fewer than ten. The CDR3 loop is CASSGGIFYEQYF. CDR3 coding DNA: TGTGCCTCCTCAGGAGGGATCTTCTACGAGCAGTACTTC. J is TRBJ2-7 and V is TRBV2; tentative D call: TRBD2 (6 bases). Germline V gene lookup returns CDR1 SNHLY and CDR2 FYNNEI. There are 13 residues in the CDR3. V was shortened by 11 bases and J by 3 bases, with 17 bases between the two germline ends.

The chain recombines TRBV13 with TRBJ2-1; no clear D gene. Germline V CDR1 and CDR2: PRHDT, FYEKMQ (reference sequence). There are 14 residues in the CDR3. The V gene lost 5 bases and the J gene lost 6 bases, with 14 bases spanning the gap. CDR3 protein: CASSPPLGGNEQFF. The DNA of the CDR3 is TGTGCCAGCAGCCCACCTTTGGGCGGCAATGAGCAGTTCTTC.

The J gene is TRBJ1-3, the V gene TRBV2, with a weak D call TRBD1 (5 bases). V was cut by 8 bases and J by 0 bases, with 11 bases left in between. The CDR3 has 14 residues. The V gene's germline CDR1 is SNHLY and CDR2 FYNNEI. The CDR3 nucleotides are TGTGCCAGCCGCCAGGGTCTCTCTGGAAACACCATATATTTT. Translating it yields CASRQGLSGNTIYF.

The gene calls are TRBV25-1 and TRBJ2-7; TRBD1 aligns across 7 bases. J gave up 0 bases and V 4 bases, and 6 bases lay outside the gene matches. CDR3 length equals 15 residues. The germline gives CDR1 MGHDK, CDR2 SYGVNS. The CDR3 spells CASSGETGSSYEQYF. CDR3 in DNA: TGTGCCAGCAGTGGGGAGACAGGGAGCTCCTACGAGCAGTACTTC.

In its sample, this clone was seen a few times. The chain recombines TRBV27 with TRBJ1-5; a weak D match, TRBD1 (6 bases). Trimming removed 6 bases from V and 2 bases from J, with 11 bases in between. There are 14 residues in the CDR3. CDR1 and CDR2 from the germline V gene are MNHEY and SMNVEV (reference sequence). CDR3 nucleotides: TGTGCCAGCAGCCTCCGGACAGGCAATCAGCCCCAGCATTTT. Its protein is CASSLRTGNQPQHF.

V and J are TRBV27 and TRBJ1-2; 7 bases fit TRBD1. The CDR3 extends over 15 amino acids. Germline V lookup: CDR1 MNHEY, CDR2 SMNVEV (reference sequence). The V segment lost 4 bases and the J segment 3 bases; nucleotides outside the gene matches: 8. Written as DNA, the CDR3 is TGTGCCAGCAGTTCCCGAGGGGGCAACTACTATGGCTACACCTTC. Its protein is CASSSRGGNYYGYTF.

This rearrangement joins TRBV5-1 to TRBJ1-3; no definite D call. The CDR3 has 18 amino acids. Germline V gene sequence: CDR1 SGHRS, CDR2 YFSETQ. V lost 0 bases and J 0 bases, leaving 16 bases between the germline ends. CDR3 region: CASSLGARWVSSGNTIYF. In DNA form, the CDR3 reads TGCGCCAGCAGCTTGGGGGCCCGTTGGGTGAGCTCTGGAAACACCATATATTTT.

As to this clone: Other nucleotide sequences in the sample specify the same CDR3. The chain uses TRBV6-1 and TRBJ2-3; 8 bases line up with TRBD2. The CDR3 loop spans 14 amino acids. V trimming: 4 bases; J trimming: 2 bases; junction bases outside the gene matches: 2. Germline V gives CDR1 MNHNS, CDR2 SASEGT. CDR3 sequence (DNA): TGTGCCAGCAGTGTTAGCGGGAACACAGATACGCAGTATTTT. Protein sequence: CASSVSGNTDTQYF.

The chain links TRBV9 to TRBJ2-7; 8 bases are a match to TRBD2. The junction had 13 bases not matched to a gene; V was cut back by 0 bases and J by 2 bases. Germline values: CDR1 SGDLS, CDR2 YYNGEE. The CDR3 contains 18 residues. CDR3 sequence: CASSVASSGSVFTYEQYF. In DNA form, the CDR3 reads TGTGCCAGCAGCGTAGCATCTAGCGGGTCTGTTTTTACCTACGAGCAGTACTTC.

The chain links TRBV5-8 to TRBJ1-6; unclear D gene. Looked up from germline, CDR1 is SGHTS and CDR2 is YDEGEE. CDR3 length: 13 amino acids. V was shortened by 1 base and J by 4 bases, with 3 bases between the two germline ends. This CDR3 is CASSLRYNSPLHF. The CDR3 DNA sequence: TGTGCCAGCAGCTTGCGTTATAATTCACCCCTCCACTTT.